Sequencing of this T cell receptor (beta chain) was carried out in a study of cytomegalovirus exposure and HLA in healthy donors. Study-wide background: Previous work identified 95 million to 140 million unique TCR beta sequences from some 170 million T cells. Points from the study as a whole: In a later analysis, TCR beta V- and J-gene trimming showed a link to a missense DCLRE1C variant.

This clone has just one count. Its antigen is still unknown. PCR amplification relied on 60 Vbeta primers (plus 13 Jbeta primers). Profiling relied on immunoSEQ multiplex PCR, and the TCRdb table lists in-frame clones only, not all of them. Here the sample spans about 200,000 clones, 70% to 90% being singletons. Germline assignment: CDR1 MRHNA and CDR2 SNTAGT. The CDR3 length is 14 residues. The genes are TRBV6-4 and TRBJ2-2; D possibly corresponds to TRBD2 (5 bases). The sequenced sample consisted of PBMCs. The receptor was derived from a woman in her twenties or thirties in good health and CMV-seronegative. The CDR3: CAARAIGHTGELFF. Here the CDR3 DNA reads TGTGCAGCGAGGGCCATAGGTCACACCGGGGAGCTGTTTTTT.